These 32 T cell receptor beta chains originate from one sample sequenced in a study of blood T cell repertoires in COVID-19. The table came from immunoSEQ multiplex PCR; TCRdb's copy has only in-frame clones and leaves some out. The sample includes some 120,000 clones, roughly 80% seen only once; the top ten take 20% to 30%. The sample taken for sequencing was peripheral blood. These TCRs come from a human donor in a cohort sampled during active COVID-19.

This chain links TRBV7-8 with TRBJ2-7; 12 bases line up with TRBD1. The CDR3 has 15 amino acids. The germline V gene encodes CDR1 SGHVS and CDR2 FQNEAQ. The V gene end was trimmed by 4 bases and the J gene end by 3 bases; junction bases not matched to a gene: 4. In DNA form, the CDR3 reads TGTGCCAGCAGCTCCGGGACAGGGGGCGTCTACGAGCAGTACTTC. Translating gives CASSSGTGGVYEQYF. Full variable domain (outside the CDR3, taken from reference TRBV7-8 and TRBJ2-7): GAGVSQSPRYKVAKRGQDVALRCDPISGHVSLFWYQQALGQGPEFLTYFQNEAQLDKSGLPSDRFFAERPEGSVSTLKIQRTQQEDSAVYLCASSSGTGGVYEQYFGPGTRLTVT.

A note on this clone: Other DNA sequences in the sample encode the same CDR3. J is TRBJ1-1 and V is TRBV14, with D perhaps TRBD1 (6 bases). Germline V gene lookup returns CDR1 SGHDN and CDR2 FVKESK. V gave up 1 base and J gave up 0 bases, with 9 bases separating them. The CDR3 loop spans 15 amino acids. The DNA for the CDR3 is TGTGCCAGCAGCCAAGGGGCAGGGGTGAACACTGAAGCTTTCTTT. Its translation is CASSQGAGVNTEAFF.

The genes are TRBV7-2 and TRBJ2-3; D call uncertain. Trimming took off 2 bases at V and 0 bases at J, with 15 bases between the two ends. CDR3 length: 17 amino acids. Germline loops: CDR1 SGHTA, CDR2 FQGNSA. In DNA, the CDR3 is TGTGCCAGCAGCTTAACCTTGGCGGCTGGGAGCACAGATACGCAGTATTTT. Amino acids: CASSLTLAAGSTDTQYF.

The table lists this clone with a few counts. The chain carries TRBV6-5 and TRBJ1-4; 10 nucleotides line up with TRBD1. Germline CDR1 and CDR2: MNHEY and SVGAGI. Trimming removed 6 bases from V and 7 bases from J; junction bases left unmatched: 5. The CDR3 runs 14 residues. The CDR3 DNA reads as TGTGCCAGCAGACTGACAGGGGGCGGTGAAAAACTGTTTTTT. Its protein is CASRLTGGGEKLFF.

CDR3 in DNA: TGTGCCAGCAGCCCGCTAGGAGGGGGGGAGATGGGCACTGAAGCTTTCTTT. Amino acids: CASSPLGGGEMGTEAFF. The chain has TRBV5-8 and TRBJ1-1, with D perhaps matching TRBD1 (6 bases). The CDR3 loop spans 17 amino acids. The germline V gene encodes CDR1 SGHTS and CDR2 YDEGEE. Trimming removed 4 bases from V and 4 bases from J, with 23 bases in between.

The chain links TRBV9 to TRBJ1-3; D is ambiguous. V lost 4 bases, J lost 0 bases, and 5 bases lay in between. The V gene's germline CDR1 is SGDLS and CDR2 YYNGEE. The CDR3 sequence is 13 residues long. As DNA, the CDR3 is TGTGCCAGCAGCAGTAGCTCTGGAAACACCATATATTTT. Encoded protein: CASSSSSGNTIYF.

The chain carries TRBV29-1 and TRBJ1-2, with unresolved D. The CDR3 covers 12 residues. Germline V gene lookup returns CDR1 SQVTM and CDR2 ANQGSEA. The CDR3 reads CSVQPSGGGYTF. The CDR3 DNA sequence: TGCAGTGTTCAGCCATCCGGAGGTGGCTACACCTTC.

V gene TRBV4-1 combines with J gene TRBJ2-7; TRBD2 matches at 14 bases. Trimming removed 1 base from V and 3 bases from J; junction bases left unmatched: 8. The CDR3 runs 18 residues. Germline assignment: CDR1 MGHRA and CDR2 YSYEKL. The CDR3 nucleotides read TGCGCCAGCAGCCAAGTTAAGGGACTAGCGGGAGTCGGCTACGAGCAGTACTTC. Amino acids: CASSQVKGLAGVGYEQYF.

The V call is TRBV7-8, the J call TRBJ2-2; D is unclear. The germline V and J ends were trimmed by 1 base and 3 bases, with 3 bases remaining between them. The CDR3 extends over 13 amino acids. Germline loops: CDR1 SGHVS, CDR2 FQNEAQ. CDR3 coding DNA: TGTGCCAGCAGCTTAGAGCACACCGGGGAGCTGTTTTTT. This gives the protein CASSLEHTGELFF.

V is TRBV4-3 and J is TRBJ1-4, with TRBD1 as a possible D gene (6 bases). The V gene lost 5 bases and the J gene lost 8 bases, with 12 bases spanning the gap. The CDR3 is made up of 13 amino acids. CDR1 and CDR2 from the germline V gene are LGHNA and YSLEER. The CDR3 DNA reads as TGCGCCAGCAGCTTGGACAGAGGAGAAAAACTGTTTTTT. Encoded protein: CASSLDRGEKLFF.

The J gene is TRBJ2-3, the V gene TRBV28; D uncertain. Trimming pared 5 bases from V and 10 bases from J, leaving 16 bases between. The CDR3 runs 13 residues. Germline CDR1 MDHEN, CDR2 SYDVKM. CDR3 nucleotides: TGTGCCAGCAGTCCCCAGAACATGTTATCGCAGTATTTT. Translated, it gives CASSPQNMLSQYF.

The genes are TRBV19 and TRBJ1-1; D not certain. V was clipped by 4 bases and J by 5 bases, with 11 bases between them. Germline V gene lookup returns CDR1 LNHDA and CDR2 SQIVND (reference sequence). The CDR3 covers 13 residues. The CDR3 sequence is CASSTPRRTEAFF. The CDR3 nucleotides are TGTGCCAGTAGTACCCCCCGGAGGACTGAAGCTTTCTTT. The variable domain in full, with the rest retrieved from reference TRBV19 and TRBJ1-1, is DGGITQSPKYLFRKEGQNVTLSCEQNLNHDAMYWYRQDPGQGLRLIYYSQIVNDFQKGDIAEGYSVSREKKESFPLTVTSAQKNPTAFYLCASSTPRRTEAFFGQGTRLTVV.

The rearrangement uses TRBV20-1 and TRBJ2-7, with D unresolved. CDR3 length equals 11 residues. Trimming pared 2 bases from V and 1 base from J, leaving 3 bases between. From germline, CDR1 is DFQATT and CDR2 SNEGSKA (reference sequence). For the CDR3, the DNA is TGCAGTGCTAGATCTTCCTACGAGCAGTACTTC. Amino acids: CSARSSYEQYF.

This rearrangement joins TRBV6-2 or TRBV6-3 to TRBJ1-2; D perhaps matches TRBD1 (6 bases). CDR1 is MNHEY and CDR2 is SVGEGT in the germline V gene. There are 15 residues in the CDR3. V was pared by 4 bases and J by 4 bases, with 16 bases between. CDR3 sequence reads: CASSSSGALPYGYTF. The CDR3 nucleotides are TGTGCCAGCAGTTCCTCAGGGGCGCTGCCCTATGGCTACACCTTC.

This chain uses TRBV7-2 with TRBJ1-3; D may be TRBD1 (6 bases). The length of the CDR3 is 15 residues. Per the germline V gene, CDR1 is SGHTA and CDR2 is FQGNSA. V shed 3 bases and J shed 4 bases, with 13 bases lying between them. CDR3 nucleotides: TGTGCCAGCAGCTTCAACCCCGGGACAGGAAACACCATATATTTT. It is translated as CASSFNPGTGNTIYF.

The chain has TRBV4-2 and TRBJ2-2, with D perhaps matching TRBD2 (5 bases). V lost 1 base to trimming and J lost 6 bases, with 18 bases between them. This CDR3 comprises 17 residues. In germline, CDR1 is LGHNA, CDR2 YNFKEQ. CDR3 coding DNA: TGTGCCAGCAGCCAAGGCGCTGTGAGCGGTCCCGCCGGGGAGCTGTTTTTT. Encoded protein: CASSQGAVSGPAGELFF.

This clone was seen a handful of times. This rearrangement joins TRBV6-2 or TRBV6-3 to TRBJ2-5; 7 nucleotides align to TRBD2. V was clipped by 0 bases and J by 5 bases; unmatched bases: 9. This CDR3 has 16 residues. The germline V gene encodes CDR1 MNHEY and CDR2 SVGEGT. CDR3: CASSYSGLGLGETQYF. The CDR3 nucleotides read TGTGCCAGCAGTTACTCTGGACTAGGCCTGGGCGAGACCCAGTACTTC.

This clone was counted ten times or more. This chain joins TRBV28 and TRBJ2-7; 7 bases map to TRBD1. CDR1 MDHEN and CDR2 SYDVKM come from the germline V gene. The ends lost 8 bases at V and 0 bases at J; junction bases unmatched: 7. The CDR3 runs to 14 residues. The DNA for the CDR3 is TGTGCCAGCCGGCCACAGGGGAACTCCTACGAGCAGTACTTC. Translation gives CASRPQGNSYEQYF.

The CDR3 region has the DNA TGTGCCAGCAGCCAAGGTCTGTCTGAAGAGACCCAGTACTTC. It codes for CASSQGLSEETQYF. The chain recombines TRBV14 with TRBJ2-5; D unresolved. CDR3 length equals 14 residues. V was trimmed by 1 base and J by 3 bases, leaving 9 bases between them. Germline-derived CDR1 and CDR2 are SGHDN and FVKESK. Full variable domain (rest looked up from reference TRBV14 and TRBJ2-5): EAGVTQFPSHSVIEKGQTVTLRCDPISGHDNLYWYRRVMGKEIKFLLHFVKESKQDESGMPNNRFLAERTGGTYSTLKVQPAELEDSGVYFCASSQGLSEETQYFGPGTRLLVL.

The chain joins TRBV14 to TRBJ2-1; D gene uncertain. The V gene's germline CDR1 is SGHDN and CDR2 FVKESK. Trimming took 1 base from V and 9 from J, leaving 10 bases between them. The CDR3 extends over 13 amino acids. CDR3 amino acids: CASSQAPGGEQFF. In nucleotides, the CDR3 is TGTGCCAGCAGCCAAGCCCCCGGCGGTGAGCAGTTCTTC.

This chain uses TRBV7-6 with TRBJ1-5; D perhaps matches TRBD1 (5 bases). The CDR3 covers 16 residues. V lost 1 base, J lost 4 bases, and 14 bases lay in between. Germline loops: CDR1 SGHVS, CDR2 FNYEAQ. CDR3 amino acids: CASSLGRAGRNQPQHF. CDR3 in DNA: TGTGCCAGCAGCTTAGGTCGGGCAGGGAGGAATCAGCCCCAGCATTTT.

The CDR3 sequence: CASSYLRDRGYEQYF. As DNA, the CDR3 is TGTGCCAGCAGTTACCTCCGGGACAGGGGCTACGAGCAGTACTTC. V and J are TRBV6-6 and TRBJ2-7, with 10 nucleotides matching TRBD1. Germline loops: CDR1 MNHNY, CDR2 SVGAGI (reference sequence). V shed 2 bases, J shed 3 bases, and the junction held 4 bases outside the gene matches. The length of the CDR3 is 15 residues.

This clone was recorded a few times. The chain is built from TRBV20-1 and TRBJ1-5, with 11 bases matching TRBD1. The V gene end was trimmed by 5 bases and the J gene end by 7 bases; junction bases not matched to a gene: 19. This CDR3 contains 18 residues. Germline CDR1 and CDR2: DFQATT and SNEGSKA (reference sequence). CDR3 loop: CSARGATGTGGSRQPQHF. CDR3 DNA: TGCAGTGCTCGTGGGGCTACCGGGACAGGGGGAAGTCGGCAGCCCCAGCATTTT.

The CDR3 loop reads CAWSPSTDTQYF. In DNA form, the CDR3 reads TGTGCCTGGAGTCCCTCCACAGATACGCAGTATTTT. The V gene is TRBV30, the J gene TRBJ2-3; D is unclear. The CDR3 spans 12 residues. With 2 bases removed from V and 2 bases from J, the gap between germline ends came to 5 bases. Germline CDR1 is GTSNPN and CDR2 is SVGIG (reference sequence).

The chain carries TRBV21-1 and TRBJ1-3; the DNA was not used to check the table's D call, TRBD1. TRBV21-1 is shown as a pseudogene. This CDR3 comprises 14 residues. CDR3 sequence: CASSKVRGQDTIYF. CDR3 in DNA: TGTGCCAGCAGCAAAGTTAGGGGGCAGGACACCATATATTTT.

The chain carries TRBV19 and TRBJ1-6, with 7 positions matching TRBD1. The CDR3 runs to 13 residues. The germline CDR1 and CDR2 sequences are LNHDA and SQIVND (reference sequence). The ends lost 7 bases at V and 7 bases at J; junction bases unmatched: 4. The CDR3 loop is CASKTGWNSPLHF. The CDR3 bases are TGTGCCAGTAAGACAGGGTGGAATTCACCCCTCCACTTT.

J is TRBJ2-3 and V is TRBV10-3, with TRBD2 identical over 11 bases. CDR3 length: 13 amino acids. The germline V gene has CDR1 ENHRY and CDR2 SYGVKD. Losses at the gene ends were 11 bases for V and 4 bases for J; bases not matched to a gene: 5. CDR3 region: CACASGGPDTQYF. CDR3 coding DNA: TGTGCCTGCGCTAGCGGGGGGCCAGATACGCAGTATTTT.

The chain combines TRBV3-1 (or the pseudogene TRBV3-2) with TRBJ2-7; D gene uncertain. The germline CDR1 and CDR2 sequences are LGHDT and YNNKEL (reference sequence). This CDR3 has 14 residues. V was clipped by 0 bases and J by 5 bases, with 11 bases between them. The CDR3 region is CASSQDLSVDEQYF. The CDR3 DNA reads TGTGCCAGCAGCCAAGATCTCTCGGTGGACGAGCAGTACTTC.

This clone was seen more than once but under ten times. The chain couples TRBV19 to TRBJ1-1; no clear D gene. This CDR3 region has 16 residues. Germline CDR1 is LNHDA and CDR2 is SQIVND (reference sequence). Trimming took off 5 bases at V and 0 bases at J, with 16 bases between the two ends. The CDR3 spells CASSPFAGSLNTEAFF. CDR3 nucleotide sequence: TGTGCCAGTAGTCCCTTTGCGGGATCGCTGAACACTGAAGCTTTCTTT.

The CDR3 bases are TGTGCCAGCAGCATCAGCGGAGGAGGCGGCTACACCTTC. Translated, it gives CASSISGGGGYTF. This chain links TRBV9 with TRBJ1-2; no reliable D call. Germline lookup yields CDR1 SGDLS and CDR2 YYNGEE. The CDR3 loop spans 13 amino acids. Trimming took 4 bases from V and 8 from J, leaving 15 bases between them. The whole variable domain, remainder taken from reference TRBV9 and TRBJ1-2, is DSGVTQTPKHLITATGQRVTLRCSPRSGDLSVYWYQQSLDQGLQFLIQYYNGEERAKGNILERFSAQQFPDLHSELNLSSLELGDSALYFCASSISGGGGYTFGSGTRLTVV.

This chain joins TRBV2 and TRBJ1-4; TRBD1 matches at 7 bases. In germline, CDR1 is SNHLY, CDR2 FYNNEI. Trimming at V came to 5 bases and at J to 6 bases, leaving 6 bases not matched to a gene. The CDR3 covers 14 residues. Written as DNA, the CDR3 is TGTGCCAGCAGTCTAGACAGGGTAGATGAAAAACTGTTTTTT. Translated: CASSLDRVDEKLFF.

The chain combines TRBV4-2 with TRBJ1-5; 8 nucleotides align to TRBD1. V lost 4 bases and J lost 5; bases outside the gene matches: 7. Germline V gives CDR1 LGHNA, CDR2 YNFKEQ. The CDR3 consists of 15 residues. CDR3 nucleotides: TGTGCCAGCAGCCGGGTGGAACAGGGGGATCAGCCCCAGCATTTT. Translation: CASSRVEQGDQPQHF.